Shown below are 22 T cell receptor beta chains from a single sample sequenced in a study of blood T cell repertoires in COVID-19. Sequencing used immunoSEQ multiplex PCR; TCRdb keeps in-frame clones, though not all of them. Among about 160,000 clones listed, roughly nine tenths were seen once. The sample taken for sequencing was peripheral blood. The source is a man aged 18-30 years with COVID-19, enrolled during active disease.

This sequence joins TRBV30 and TRBJ1-2, with a possible D match to TRBD1 (5 bases). In germline, CDR1 is GTSNPN, CDR2 SVGIG (reference sequence). Trimming pared 4 bases from V and 10 bases from J, leaving 22 bases between. This CDR3 region has 14 residues. The CDR3 nucleotides are TGTGCCTGGAACAAGGCTAACTTCCGGGGGGTCTACACCTTC. Its translation: CAWNKANFRGVYTF.

V and J are TRBV29-1 and TRBJ1-1; no definite D call. This CDR3 spans 12 amino acids. The germline V and J ends were trimmed by 4 bases and 3 bases, with 9 bases remaining between them. The germline V gene encodes CDR1 SQVTM and CDR2 ANQGSEA. CDR3 sequence (DNA): TGCAGCGTTGTTCTTTCTGACACTGAAGCTTTCTTT. Its translation: CSVVLSDTEAFF.

V and J are TRBV13 and TRBJ2-7; TRBD2 aligns across 13 bases. The CDR3 sequence is 16 residues long. V dropped 5 bases and J dropped 4; count of bases not matched to a gene: 8. Germline V gives CDR1 PRHDT, CDR2 FYEKMQ (reference sequence). CDR3 region: CASSPWTSGRGYEQYF. DNA for the CDR3: TGTGCCAGCAGCCCTTGGACTAGCGGGAGAGGGTACGAGCAGTACTTC.

This chain joins TRBV4-3 and TRBJ2-2, with TRBD1 identical over 9 bases. The V gene end was trimmed by 0 bases and the J gene end by 4 bases; junction bases not matched to a gene: 0. The CDR3 extends over 15 amino acids. The germline gives CDR1 LGHNA, CDR2 YSLEER. CDR3 nucleotides: TGCGCCAGCAGCCAAGAGGGACAGGGCACCGGGGAGCTGTTTTTT. Amino acids: CASSQEGQGTGELFF.

V usage is TRBV28 and J usage is TRBJ2-2; 10 nucleotides align to TRBD2. The CDR3 contains 15 residues. The germline gives CDR1 MDHEN, CDR2 SYDVKM. J lost 5 bases, V lost 7 bases, and 7 bases had no gene match. CDR3 nucleotides: TGTGCCAGCAATCTAGCGGGAGTTTGGACCGGGGAGCTGTTTTTT. As protein: CASNLAGVWTGELFF.

The chain links TRBV18 to TRBJ2-1; 9 bases align to TRBD2. CDR1 is KGHSH and CDR2 is LQKENI in the germline V gene. V trimming: 4 bases; J trimming: 6 bases; junction bases outside the gene matches: 4. The CDR3 consists of 14 residues. CDR3 amino acids: CASSLAGVANEQFF. The CDR3 DNA reads TGTGCCAGCTCACTAGCGGGAGTGGCCAATGAGCAGTTCTTC.

V usage is TRBV4-3 and J usage is TRBJ2-7; perhaps TRBD2 as D (6 bases). V was trimmed by 0 bases and J by 2 bases, leaving 17 bases between them. The CDR3 runs to 17 residues. The germline gives CDR1 LGHNA, CDR2 YSLEER. CDR3 protein: CASSQDRPGRVPYEQYF. In DNA form, the CDR3 reads TGCGCCAGCAGCCAAGATCGACCCGGGAGAGTACCCTACGAGCAGTACTTC.

On this clone: Germline is not matched at one junction end, which may reflect a read error. The V gene is TRBV9, the J gene TRBJ1-2; tentative D call: TRBD1 (5 bases). Germline V gene data show CDR1 as SGDLS and CDR2 as YYNGEE. The CDR3 spans 14 residues. This chain's CDR3 is CASNVDSTNYGYTF. In DNA, the CDR3 is TGTGCCAGCAACGTAGACAGCACTAACTATGGCTACACCTTC.

The chain employs TRBV7-9 and TRBJ2-3; weak D call: TRBD2 (5 bases). The CDR3 consists of 15 residues. Germline-derived CDR1 and CDR2 are SEHNR and FQNEAQ (reference sequence). V dropped 3 bases and J dropped 1 base, with 11 bases sitting between them. The DNA of the CDR3 is TGTGCCAGCAGCTTCTTCGCAGCGGGCACAGATACGCAGTATTTT. Translation gives CASSFFAAGTDTQYF.

The V call is TRBV20-1, the J call TRBJ2-3, with TRBD2 matching 10 bases. CDR1 is DFQATT and CDR2 is SNEGSKA in the germline V gene (reference sequence). This CDR3 region has 15 residues. V shed 3 bases, J shed 5 bases, and the junction held 8 bases outside the gene matches. Here the CDR3 reads CSASYSGRQEDTQYF. The CDR3 region has the DNA TGCAGTGCTAGTTATAGCGGGAGGCAGGAAGATACGCAGTATTTT.

CDR3 sequence: CATSSNTGELFF. CDR3 bases: TGTGCCACCTCGTCGAACACCGGGGAGCTGTTTTTT. The V gene is TRBV24-1, the J gene TRBJ2-2, with D hard to call. Germline V lookup: CDR1 KGHDR, CDR2 SFDVKD. V lost 9 bases to trimming and J lost 0 bases, with 4 bases between them. The CDR3 length is 12 residues.

V gene TRBV15 combines with J gene TRBJ2-2, with unresolved D. The CDR3 has 15 residues. V was shortened by 1 base and J by 7 bases, with 13 bases between the two germline ends. Germline V gene sequence: CDR1 LNHNV, CDR2 YYDKDF (reference sequence). The CDR3 here is CATSRGSSGLGELFF. CDR3 coding DNA: TGTGCCACCAGCAGAGGCTCCAGTGGGCTCGGGGAGCTGTTTTTT.

The count of this clone is one. The chain combines TRBV27 with TRBJ1-1; TRBD1 might be the D (5 bases). Per the germline V gene, CDR1 is MNHEY and CDR2 is SMNVEV (reference sequence). V gave up 1 base and J gave up 7 bases, with 10 bases separating them. The length of the CDR3 is 13 residues. The CDR3 loop reads CASSLWGGGEAFF. The DNA for the CDR3 is TGTGCCAGCAGTTTATGGGGGGGTGGTGAAGCTTTCTTT.

The gene calls are TRBV2 and TRBJ2-7; possible D gene TRBD1, 6 bases. The CDR3 is 16 amino acids. Trimming removed 7 bases from V and 0 bases from J, with 19 bases in between. In germline, CDR1 is SNHLY, CDR2 FYNNEI. The CDR3 nucleotides are TGTGCCAGCAACCAAGAGGGGGTATCCTTCTCCTACGAGCAGTACTTC. Protein product: CASNQEGVSFSYEQYF. The variable domain in full, with the rest retrieved from reference TRBV2 and TRBJ2-7, is EPEVTQTPSHQVTQMGQEVILRCVPISNHLYFYWYRQILGQKVEFLVSFYNNEISEKSEIFDDQFSVERPDGSNFTLKIRSTKLEDSAMYFCASNQEGVSFSYEQYFGPGTRLTVT.

The sample holds a few counts of this clone. This chain joins TRBV4-3 and TRBJ1-1; TRBD1 aligns across 7 bases. This CDR3 spans 15 amino acids. CDR1 is LGHNA and CDR2 is YSLEER in the germline V gene. The J segment lost 4 bases and the V segment lost 1 base, leaving 6 bases of the junction unmatched. CDR3 nucleotide sequence: TGCGCCAGCAGCCAAGTCCCAGACAGGGCCACTGAAGCTTTCTTT. It yields the protein CASSQVPDRATEAFF.

This rearrangement joins TRBV30 to TRBJ1-1; 9 nucleotides match TRBD1. The CDR3 extends over 14 amino acids. Germline values: CDR1 GTSNPN, CDR2 SVGIG (reference sequence). V gave up 1 base and J gave up 6 bases; unmatched junction bases: 6. CDR3 sequence (DNA): TGTGCCTGGAGTGCAGGACAGGGGAATGCTGAAGCTTTCTTT. It translates to CAWSAGQGNAEAFF.

The gene calls are TRBV4-1 and TRBJ2-5; 12 bases fit TRBD1. J was trimmed by 6 bases and V by 4 bases; bases with no gene match: 6. CDR1 is MGHRA, CDR2 YSYEKL, per germline. CDR3 length: 15 amino acids. CDR3 DNA sequence: TGCGCCAGCAGCCCGGGACAGGGGGCGAGGCAGACCCAGTACTTC. Encoded protein: CASSPGQGARQTQYF.

The CDR3 loop is CASSQESASGSTGANVLTF. The CDR3 DNA reads TGCGCCAGCAGCCAAGAGAGTGCTAGCGGGAGCACCGGGGCCAACGTCCTGACTTTC. The chain links TRBV4-3 to TRBJ2-6, with 10 positions matching TRBD2. The CDR3 is made up of 19 amino acids. V dropped 0 bases and J dropped 4; count of bases not matched to a gene: 9. Germline values: CDR1 LGHNA, CDR2 YSLEER.

This sequence joins TRBV19 and TRBJ1-5, with TRBD1 matching 9 bases. The junction had 10 bases not matched to a gene; V was cut back by 3 bases and J by 7 bases. Germline V CDR1 and CDR2: LNHDA, SQIVND (reference sequence). The CDR3 is 16 amino acids. The CDR3 here is CASSIFGQGFVQPQHF. CDR3 nucleotides: TGTGCCAGTAGTATTTTCGGACAGGGGTTCGTGCAGCCCCAGCATTTT. The variable domain in full, completed from reference TRBV19 and TRBJ1-5, reads DGGITQSPKYLFRKEGQNVTLSCEQNLNHDAMYWYRQDPGQGLRLIYYSQIVNDFQKGDIAEGYSVSREKKESFPLTVTSAQKNPTAFYLCASSIFGQGFVQPQHFGDGTRLSIL.

The gene calls are TRBV4-1 and TRBJ2-7; perhaps TRBD1 as D (5 bases). With 0 bases removed from V and 5 bases from J, the gap between germline ends came to 11 bases. Germline assignment: CDR1 MGHRA and CDR2 YSYEKL. This CDR3 region has 14 residues. CDR3 sequence: CASSQDRVLNEQYF. The CDR3 coding sequence is TGCGCCAGCAGCCAAGACAGGGTACTTAACGAGCAGTACTTC.

The rearrangement links TRBV6-6 to TRBJ1-1; perhaps TRBD1 as D (5 bases). Between the trimmed V and J ends, which lost 2 bases and 10 bases, there was a span of 11 bases. The CDR3 loop spans 12 amino acids. CDR1 and CDR2 from the germline V gene are MNHNY and SVGAGI (reference sequence). CDR3 nucleotide sequence: TGTGCCAGCAGTTACCTCGGGGGGAGAGCTTTCTTT. Its translation: CASSYLGGRAFF.

The CDR3 loop reads CASSSETRGYTF. CDR3 coding DNA: TGTGCCAGCAGTTCCGAGACTCGCGGCTACACCTTC. V is TRBV28 and J is TRBJ1-2; D is unclear. The germline CDR1 and CDR2 sequences are MDHEN and SYDVKM. V gave up 4 bases and J gave up 8 bases, with 11 bases separating them. The CDR3 loop spans 12 amino acids.